The rows below give T cell receptor beta chains drawn from one sample of a study of T cell responses to AZD1222 COVID-19 vaccine. Data came from immunoSEQ multiplex PCR; TCRdb stores just in-frame clones and leaves some out. The table includes about 110,000 clones, about nine tenths detected once. This specimen was peripheral blood, taken on day 0 of MenACWY control vaccination. The receptors were gathered from an adult in good health. Both conserved end residues are part of each CDR3. The order of the fields is V gene, D gene, J gene, clone size, CDR3 protein, CDR3 DNA. The D gene is left open where the match is weak. Some rows have no size entry. The others give once, few or many, or a class for an expanded clone.

TRBV13	NA	TRBJ2-7	NA	CASSPGTGSAYEQYF	TGTGCCAGCAGCCCCGGGACGGGCTCAGCCTACGAGCAGTACTTC
TRBV6-5	NA	TRBJ1-1	NA	CASSYGGGTEAFF	TGTGCCAGCAGTTACGGGGGTGGAACTGAAGCTTTCTTT
TRBV9	NA	TRBJ2-1	once	CASSGIPSAGDEQFF	TGTGCCAGCAGCGGAATTCCTAGCGCTGGGGATGAGCAGTTCTTC
TRBV6-5	NA	TRBJ2-7	once	CASSYLDKQYF	TGTGCCAGCAGTTACCTGGACAAGCAGTACTTC
TRBV27	NA	TRBJ1-1	NA	CASSLNGMNTEAFF	TGTGCCAGCAGTTTAAACGGGATGAACACTGAAGCTTTCTTT
TRBV28	TRBD1	TRBJ1-2	NA	CASRPTGATYGYTF	TGTGCCAGCAGGCCGACAGGGGCGACCTATGGCTACACCTTC
TRBV24-1	TRBD2	TRBJ2-1	NA	CATISGTSGGTTVFF	TGTGCCACGATCTCCGGGACTAGCGGGGGTACCACAGTTTTCTTC
TRBV5-5	NA	TRBJ1-5	NA	CASSLGVGNQPQHF	TGTGCCAGCAGCTTGGGGGTGGGCAATCAGCCCCAGCATTTT
TRBV7-2	TRBD2	TRBJ2-5	once	CASSFNSGGSGAQYF	TGTGCCAGCAGCTTTAATAGCGGGGGTTCGGGGGCCCAGTACTTC
TRBV21-1	NA	TRBJ2-3	NA	CASSKAPLRPTDTQYF	TGTGCCAGCAGCAAAGCACCTTTGAGACCCACAGATACGCAGTATTTT
TRBV7-6	NA	TRBJ2-3	NA	CASSRMQGSTDTQYF	TGTGCCAGCAGCCGTATGCAGGGTAGCACAGATACGCAGTATTTT
TRBV6-5	NA	TRBJ1-4	NA	CASEGGRNEKLFF	TGTGCCAGCGAAGGGGGACGTAATGAAAAACTGTTTTTT
TRBV3-1/TRBV3-2	NA	TRBJ2-7	NA	CASSQGGYEQYF	TGTGCCAGCAGCCAAGGAGGATACGAGCAGTACTTC
TRBV7-8	TRBD2	TRBJ2-1	NA	CASRPGTRASSYNEQFF	TGTGCCAGCAGACCCGGGACTAGGGCAAGCTCCTACAATGAGCAGTTCTTC
TRBV6-8	TRBD1	TRBJ2-2	NA	CASTGTGEAGELFF	TGTGCCAGCACCGGGACAGGGGAAGCCGGGGAGCTGTTTTTT
TRBV3-1/TRBV3-2	NA	TRBJ2-1	NA	CASSQTGTQQFF	TGTGCCAGCAGCCAAACCGGGACTCAGCAGTTCTTC
TRBV7-9	NA	TRBJ1-1	once	CASSLVRGVAAEAFF	TGTGCCAGCAGCTTAGTTAGGGGGGTTGCGGCTGAAGCTTTCTTT
TRBV6-5	NA	TRBJ1-5	NA	CASSTDSQGRRKHF	TGTGCCAGCAGTACTGATTCTCAGGGGAGGAGGAAGCATTTT
TRBV15	NA	TRBJ1-1	NA	CATSRDYYNPSLNTEAFF	TGTGCCACCAGCAGAGATTATTACAATCCCTCGCTGAACACTGAAGCTTTCTTT
TRBV3-1/TRBV3-2	TRBD1	TRBJ1-1	NA	CASSQTQGVSSAFF	TGTGCCAGCAGCCAGACACAGGGGGTGAGTTCAGCTTTCTTT
TRBV6-5	NA	TRBJ2-7	NA	CASSYNRAAAYEQYF	TGTGCCAGCAGTTACAACCGGGCCGCCGCCTACGAGCAGTACTTC
TRBV27	NA	TRBJ2-3	NA	CASSPRDITDTQYF	TGTGCCAGCAGCCCTAGAGACATCACAGATACGCAGTATTTT
TRBV9	TRBD1	TRBJ1-2	NA	CASSVAAGQGEAPLF	TGTGCCAGCAGCGTAGCAGCGGGACAGGGGGAAGCCCCGCTCTTC
TRBV5-1	TRBD1	TRBJ2-3	once	CASSLEGQGSDTQYF	TGCGCCAGCAGCTTGGAGGGACAGGGGTCAGATACGCAGTATTTT
TRBV10-2	TRBD1	TRBJ2-1	NA	CASRGDRRYNEQFF	TGCGCCAGCAGAGGGGACAGGCGATACAATGAGCAGTTCTTC
TRBV19	NA	TRBJ2-7	NA	CASSIDSQASYEQYF	TGTGCCAGTAGTATAGATAGCCAGGCCTCCTACGAGCAGTACTTC
TRBV30	NA	TRBJ1-4	NA	CAWTHNEKLFF	TGTGCCTGGACCCACAATGAAAAACTGTTTTTT
TRBV3-1/TRBV3-2	NA	TRBJ2-5	NA	CASSHPGPSGTQYF	TGTGCCAGCAGCCACCCGGGACCCTCGGGGACCCAGTACTTC
TRBV5-1	NA	TRBJ1-5	NA	CASSPDGNQPQHF	TGCGCCAGCAGCCCGGACGGGAATCAGCCCCAGCATTTT
TRBV6-5	NA	TRBJ1-1	NA	CASSYSIQGGTEAFF	TGTGCCAGCAGTTACTCGATACAGGGCGGCACTGAAGCTTTCTTT
TRBV19	NA	TRBJ1-4	NA	CASSTTTALNEKLFF	TGTGCCAGTAGTACTACGACAGCACTTAATGAAAAACTGTTTTTT
TRBV2	NA	TRBJ1-5	NA	CASSDWTYSNQPQHF	TGTGCCAGCAGTGATTGGACCTATAGCAATCAGCCCCAGCATTTT
TRBV24-1	TRBD1	TRBJ2-5	NA	CATSDEGTGGWETQYF	TGTGCCACCAGTGATGAAGGGACAGGGGGATGGGAGACCCAGTACTTC
TRBV7-9	NA	TRBJ1-1	NA	CASSLTPGVTEAFF	TGTGCCAGCAGCCTAACCCCAGGGGTGACTGAAGCTTTCTTT
TRBV5-5	NA	TRBJ2-6	NA	CASSFWQGIAGANVLTF	TGTGCCAGCAGCTTTTGGCAGGGGATCGCTGGGGCCAACGTCCTGACTTTC
TRBV29-1	NA	TRBJ1-1	NA	CSATEGTNTEAFF	TGCAGCGCAACGGAGGGAACAAACACTGAAGCTTTCTTT
TRBV2	NA	TRBJ1-1	NA	CASWGVNTEAFF	TGTGCCAGCTGGGGGGTGAACACTGAAGCTTTCTTT
TRBV3-1/TRBV3-2	NA	TRBJ2-3	NA	CASSRSDSADTQYF	TGTGCCAGCAGCCGTTCGGACAGCGCGGATACGCAGTATTTT